This T cell receptor (beta chain) was obtained from a study of T cell responses to AZD1222 COVID-19 vaccine. Overall study results and limits: There were mostly white British donors and more females than males, and clonal diversity was possibly underestimated. At baseline, just a handful of AZD1222 recipients tested seropositive.

Worth noting for this clone: Its antigen is not identified.

V lost 6 bases and J 2 bases, leaving 14 bases between the germline ends. CDR1 SEHNR and CDR2 FQNEAQ come from the germline V gene (reference sequence). The CDR3 is made up of 15 amino acids. Second-dose recipients at about 4 or about 12 weeks were treated as one pooled group. Profiling relied on immunoSEQ multiplex PCR, and the TCRdb table lists in-frame clones only, not all of them. The sample gives around 140,000 clones, around 84% of which show up once; about 4.9% is in the top ten. The rearrangement links TRBV7-9 to TRBJ2-1; TRBD2 is a possible D gene (6 bases). The receptor's source is an adult who received the AZD1222 COVID-19 vaccine. The specimen comprised peripheral blood, sampled 28 days after the second AZD1222 dose. CDR3 protein: CASRTPGTPYNEQFF. For the CDR3, the DNA is TGTGCCAGCAGAACTCCCGGGACTCCCTACAATGAGCAGTTCTTC.